This T cell receptor (beta chain) was sequenced during a study of T cell repertoires in cytomegalovirus infection. From the reads, TCRdb called clonotypes with MiXCR, one entry per CDR3 protein. This table has approximately 300,000 distinct CDR3 sequences, about 27% appearing once. Note on this clonotype: Its matching antigen is unknown. At one of its ends the junction is not consistent with the germline gene, which may arise from a read error.

Germline V CDR1 and CDR2: SNHLY, FYNNEI. CDR3 size: 16 residues. The sample was cultured PBMCs, taken from culture after CMV antigen stimulation. The receptor was isolated from a human donor in good health (CMV status not recorded). Some clones in this sample may be carry-over from other donors' samples. The V and J genes are TRBV2 and TRBJ1-6, with 11 positions matching TRBD1. The DNA of the CDR3 is TGTGCCAGCAGCGAAGAGGGGACAGGGGGTAATTCACCCCTCCACTTT. It encodes CASSEEGTGGNSPLHF.